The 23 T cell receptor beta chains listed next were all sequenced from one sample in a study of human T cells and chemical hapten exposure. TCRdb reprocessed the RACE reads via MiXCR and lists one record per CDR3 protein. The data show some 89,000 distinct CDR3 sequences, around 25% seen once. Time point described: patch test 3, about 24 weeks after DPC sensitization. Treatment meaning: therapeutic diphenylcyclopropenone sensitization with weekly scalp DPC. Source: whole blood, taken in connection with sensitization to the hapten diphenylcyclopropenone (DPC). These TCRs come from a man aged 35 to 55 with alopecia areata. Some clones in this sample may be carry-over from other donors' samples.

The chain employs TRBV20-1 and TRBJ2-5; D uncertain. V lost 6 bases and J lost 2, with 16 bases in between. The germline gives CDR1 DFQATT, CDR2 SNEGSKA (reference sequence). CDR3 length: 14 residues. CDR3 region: CSAPRAAPQETQYF. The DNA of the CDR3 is TGCAGTGCCCCTAGGGCGGCACCGCAAGAGACCCAGTACTTC.

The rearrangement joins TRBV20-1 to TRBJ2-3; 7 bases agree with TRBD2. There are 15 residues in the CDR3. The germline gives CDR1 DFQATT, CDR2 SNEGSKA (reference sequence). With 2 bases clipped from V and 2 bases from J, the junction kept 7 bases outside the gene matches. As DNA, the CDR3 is TGCAGTGCTAGATCCGGGACTACTTTCACAGATACGCAGTATTTT. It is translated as CSARSGTTFTDTQYF.

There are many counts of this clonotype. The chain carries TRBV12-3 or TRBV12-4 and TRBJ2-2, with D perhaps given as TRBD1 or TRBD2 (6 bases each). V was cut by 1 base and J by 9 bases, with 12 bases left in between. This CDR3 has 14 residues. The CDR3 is CASSLDREVRELFF. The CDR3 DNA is TGTGCCAGCAGTTTAGACAGGGAGGTCCGGGAGCTGTTTTTT.

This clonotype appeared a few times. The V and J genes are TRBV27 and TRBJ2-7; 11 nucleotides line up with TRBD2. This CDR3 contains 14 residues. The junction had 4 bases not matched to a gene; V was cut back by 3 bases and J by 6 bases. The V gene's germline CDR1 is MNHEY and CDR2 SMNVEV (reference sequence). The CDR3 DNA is TGTGCCAGCAGTTTCGGGACTAGCGGAGGCGAGCAGTACTTC. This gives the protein CASSFGTSGGEQYF.

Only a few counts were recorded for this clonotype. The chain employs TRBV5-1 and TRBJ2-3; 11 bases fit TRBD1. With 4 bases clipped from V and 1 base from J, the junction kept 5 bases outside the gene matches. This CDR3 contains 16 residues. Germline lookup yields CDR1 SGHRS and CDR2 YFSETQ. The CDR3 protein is CASSPGTGGRTDTQYF. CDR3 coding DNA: TGCGCCAGCAGCCCCGGGACAGGGGGGCGCACAGATACGCAGTATTTT.

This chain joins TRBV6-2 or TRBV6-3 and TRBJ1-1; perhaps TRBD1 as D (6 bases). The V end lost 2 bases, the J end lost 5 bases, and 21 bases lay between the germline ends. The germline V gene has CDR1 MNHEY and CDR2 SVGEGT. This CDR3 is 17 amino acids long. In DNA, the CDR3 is TGTGCCAGCAGTTACCCTTGGGGGGCGGGAGGAAGGACTGAAGCTTTCTTT. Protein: CASSYPWGAGGRTEAFF.

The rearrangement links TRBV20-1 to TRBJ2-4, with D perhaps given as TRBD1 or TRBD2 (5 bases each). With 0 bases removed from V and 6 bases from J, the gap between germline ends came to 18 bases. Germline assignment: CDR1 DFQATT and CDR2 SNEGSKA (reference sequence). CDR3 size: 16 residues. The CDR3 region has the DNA TGCAGTGCTAGAGATCCCCGACAGAGTGGGAGAAACATTCAGTACTTC. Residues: CSARDPRQSGRNIQYF.

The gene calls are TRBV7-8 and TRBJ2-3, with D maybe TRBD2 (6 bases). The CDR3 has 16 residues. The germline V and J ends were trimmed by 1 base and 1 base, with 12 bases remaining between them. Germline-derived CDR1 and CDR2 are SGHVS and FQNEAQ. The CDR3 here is CASSLGRGGGTDTQYF. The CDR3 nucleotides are TGTGCCAGCAGCTTAGGTCGAGGAGGGGGCACAGATACGCAGTATTTT.

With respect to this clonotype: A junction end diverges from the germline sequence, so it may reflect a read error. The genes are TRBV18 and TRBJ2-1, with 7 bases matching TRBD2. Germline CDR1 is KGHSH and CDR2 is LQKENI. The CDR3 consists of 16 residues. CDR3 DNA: TGTGCCAGCTCCCCACTTGGCGGGAGTAACTACAATGAGCAGTTCTTC. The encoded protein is CASSPLGGSNYNEQFF. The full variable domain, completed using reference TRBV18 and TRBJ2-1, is NAGVMQNPRHLVRRRGQEARLRCSPMKGHSHVYWYRQLPEEGLKFMVYLQKENIIDESGMPKERFSAEFPKEGPSILRIQQVVRGDSAAYFCASSPLGGSNYNEQFFGPGTRLTVL.

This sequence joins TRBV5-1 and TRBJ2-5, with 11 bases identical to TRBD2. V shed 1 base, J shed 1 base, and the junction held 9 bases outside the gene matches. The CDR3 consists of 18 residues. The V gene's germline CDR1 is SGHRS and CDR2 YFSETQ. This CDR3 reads CASSLSLAGGPAQETQYF. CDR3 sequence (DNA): TGCGCCAGCAGCTTGAGTTTAGCGGGAGGGCCCGCCCAAGAGACCCAGTACTTC.

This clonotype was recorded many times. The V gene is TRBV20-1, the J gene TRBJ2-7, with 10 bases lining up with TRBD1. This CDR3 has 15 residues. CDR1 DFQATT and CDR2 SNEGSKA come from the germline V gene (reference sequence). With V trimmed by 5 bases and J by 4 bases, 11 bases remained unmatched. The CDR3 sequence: CSALNQGQGFYEQYF. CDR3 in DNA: TGCAGTGCTCTCAATCAGGGACAGGGGTTTTACGAGCAGTACTTC.

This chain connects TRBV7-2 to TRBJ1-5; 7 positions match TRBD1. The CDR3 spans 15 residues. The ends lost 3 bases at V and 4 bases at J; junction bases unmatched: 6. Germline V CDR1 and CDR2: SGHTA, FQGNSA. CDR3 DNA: TGTGCCAGCAGCTTGGACGCAGGGGGAAATCAGCCCCAGCATTTT. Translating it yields CASSLDAGGNQPQHF.

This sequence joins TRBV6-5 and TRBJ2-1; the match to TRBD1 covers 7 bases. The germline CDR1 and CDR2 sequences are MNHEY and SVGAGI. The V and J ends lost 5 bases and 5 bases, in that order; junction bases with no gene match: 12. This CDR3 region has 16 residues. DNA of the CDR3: TGTGCCAGCAGTCTCTTAGGGGGCAGCCCTAACAATGAGCAGTTCTTC. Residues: CASSLLGGSPNNEQFF.

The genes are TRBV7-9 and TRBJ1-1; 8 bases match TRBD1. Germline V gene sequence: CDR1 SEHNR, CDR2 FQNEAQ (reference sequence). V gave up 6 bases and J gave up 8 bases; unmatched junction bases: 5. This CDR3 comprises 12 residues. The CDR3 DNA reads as TGTGCCAGCAGACTCGGACAGGGAGAAGCTTTCTTT. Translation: CASRLGQGEAFF.

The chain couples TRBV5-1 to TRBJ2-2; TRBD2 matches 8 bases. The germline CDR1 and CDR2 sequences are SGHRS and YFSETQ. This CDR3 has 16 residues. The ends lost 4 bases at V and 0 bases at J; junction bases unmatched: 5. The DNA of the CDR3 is TGCGCCAGCAGCCAAACTAGCGGTGCGAACACCGGGGAGCTGTTTTTT. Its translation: CASSQTSGANTGELFF.

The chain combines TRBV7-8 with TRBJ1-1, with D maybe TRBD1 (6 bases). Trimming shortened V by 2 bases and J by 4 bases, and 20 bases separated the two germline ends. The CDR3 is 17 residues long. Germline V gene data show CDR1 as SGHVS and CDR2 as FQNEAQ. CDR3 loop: CASSLPLTGGRGTEAFF. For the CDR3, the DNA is TGTGCCAGCAGCTTACCCTTGACGGGGGGCAGGGGCACTGAAGCTTTCTTT.

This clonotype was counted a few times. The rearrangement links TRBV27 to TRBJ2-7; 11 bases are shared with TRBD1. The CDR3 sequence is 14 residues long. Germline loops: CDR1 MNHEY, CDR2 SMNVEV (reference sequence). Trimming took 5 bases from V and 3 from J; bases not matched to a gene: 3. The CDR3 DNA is TGTGCCAGCAGTCGGACAGGGGGCCGCTACGAGCAGTACTTC. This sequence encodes CASSRTGGRYEQYF.

Here the CDR3 reads CSTGGQNTEAFF. The CDR3 nucleotides read TGTTCGACGGGGGGGCAGAACACTGAAGCTTTCTTT. The genes are TRBV28 and TRBJ1-1, with D perhaps matching TRBD1 (6 bases). The germline V gene has CDR1 MDHEN and CDR2 SYDVKM. The CDR3 consists of 12 residues.

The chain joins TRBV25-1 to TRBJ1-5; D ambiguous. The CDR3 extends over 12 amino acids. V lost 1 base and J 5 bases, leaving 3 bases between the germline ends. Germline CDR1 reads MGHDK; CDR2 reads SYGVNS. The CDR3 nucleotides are TGTGCCAGCAGTGAATGTGATCAGCCCCAGCATTTT. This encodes CASSECDQPQHF.

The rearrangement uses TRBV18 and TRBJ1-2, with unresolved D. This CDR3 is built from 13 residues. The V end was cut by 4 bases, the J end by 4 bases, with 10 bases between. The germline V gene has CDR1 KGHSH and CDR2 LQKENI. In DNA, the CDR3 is TGTGCCAGCTCACGTCTTCCAATCTATGGCTACACCTTC. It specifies CASSRLPIYGYTF.

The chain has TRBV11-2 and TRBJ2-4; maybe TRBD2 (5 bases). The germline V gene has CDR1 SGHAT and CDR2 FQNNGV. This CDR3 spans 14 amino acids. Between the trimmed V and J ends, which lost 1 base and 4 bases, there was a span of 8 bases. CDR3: CASSLASMKNIQYF. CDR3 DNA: TGTGCCAGCAGCTTAGCTAGCATGAAAAACATTCAGTACTTC.

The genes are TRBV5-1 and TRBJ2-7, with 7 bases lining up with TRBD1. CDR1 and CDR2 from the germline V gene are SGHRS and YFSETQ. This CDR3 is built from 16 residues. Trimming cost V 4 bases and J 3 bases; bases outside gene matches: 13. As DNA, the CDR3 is TGCGCCAGCAGCGCCCGCCGGGACAGCGGTAACTACGAGCAGTACTTC. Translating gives CASSARRDSGNYEQYF.

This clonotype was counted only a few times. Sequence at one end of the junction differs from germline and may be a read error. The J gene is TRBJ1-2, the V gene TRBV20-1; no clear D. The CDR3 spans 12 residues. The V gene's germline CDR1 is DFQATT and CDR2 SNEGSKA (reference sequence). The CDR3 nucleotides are TGCAGTGCTAGTCCCAATCACTATGGCTACCCCTTC. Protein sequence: CSASPNHYGYPF.